This TCR beta chain was captured by sequencing in a study of blood T cell repertoires in COVID-19. Study background: The study drew acute and convalescent COVID-19 samples from the United States, Italy and Spain. Nucleic acid was either cDNA or gDNA, and it came from T cells, B-cell-depleted T cells, or PBMCs.

As processed by the authors: Amplification of reference gene primers provided the estimated nucleated cell counts. TCRdb's copy holds only in-frame clones and misses some; the assay was immunoSEQ multiplex PCR. The DNA was the basis for D and trimming; V, J and clone size are from that table. The sample shows about 89,000 clones, 70% to 85% of them seen only once. This clone was recorded a few times. The receptor was derived from a man between 65 and 85 years old with acute or convalescent COVID-19. The specimen was peripheral blood.

The CDR3 coding sequence is TGTGCCAGCAGTTTAGGTAGGGACAGGGAAGCTTTCTTT. It codes for CASSLGRDREAFF. The chain uses TRBV28 and TRBJ1-1, with 8 bases that match TRBD1. J was trimmed by 8 bases and V by 2 bases; bases with no gene match: 4. This CDR3 has 13 amino acids. Germline V lookup: CDR1 MDHEN, CDR2 SYDVKM.